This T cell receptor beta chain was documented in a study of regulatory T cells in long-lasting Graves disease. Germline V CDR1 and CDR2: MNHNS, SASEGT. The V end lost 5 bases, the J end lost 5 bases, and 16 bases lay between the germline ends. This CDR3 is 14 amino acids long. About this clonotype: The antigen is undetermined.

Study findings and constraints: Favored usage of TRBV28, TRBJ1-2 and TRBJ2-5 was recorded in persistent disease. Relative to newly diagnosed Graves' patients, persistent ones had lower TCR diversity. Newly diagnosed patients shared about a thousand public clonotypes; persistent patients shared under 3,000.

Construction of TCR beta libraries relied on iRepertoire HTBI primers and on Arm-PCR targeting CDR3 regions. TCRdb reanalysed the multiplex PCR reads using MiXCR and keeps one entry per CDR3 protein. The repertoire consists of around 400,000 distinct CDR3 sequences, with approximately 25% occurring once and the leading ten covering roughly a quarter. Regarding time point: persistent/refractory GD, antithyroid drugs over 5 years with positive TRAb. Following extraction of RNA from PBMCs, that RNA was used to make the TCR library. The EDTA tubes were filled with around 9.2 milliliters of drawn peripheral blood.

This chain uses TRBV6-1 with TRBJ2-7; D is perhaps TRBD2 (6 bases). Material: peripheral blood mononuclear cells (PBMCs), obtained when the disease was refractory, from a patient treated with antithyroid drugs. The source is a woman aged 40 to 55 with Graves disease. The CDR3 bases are TGTGCCAGCAGTCCCGGAGGGTTGAGGGACGAGCAGTACTTC. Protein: CASSPGGLRDEQYF.